Each of the 24 T cell receptor beta chains below was sequenced from the same sample in a study of PD-L1 blockade in urothelial cancer. The time point is: peripheral blood 6 weeks after treatment start. Libraries were prepared by immunoSEQ multiplex PCR; TCRdb keeps only in-frame clonotypes and omits some of them. The data contain about 66,000 clones, almost 90% of them singletons. Sequenced here: PBMCs, sampled around atezolizumab (anti-PD-L1) treatment. The receptors were gathered from a man aged 55-75 years with urothelial cancer.

Regarding this clone: A read error may account for a junction end that differs from germline. The chain combines TRBV29-1 with TRBJ2-2; D unresolved. Germline lookup yields CDR1 SQVTM and CDR2 ANQGSEA. The CDR3 sequence is 13 residues long. The CDR3 spells CSVEGPNTGELFF. CDR3 coding DNA: TGCAGCGTGGAAGGGCCCAACACCGGGGAGCTGTTTTTT.

The chain joins TRBV10-3 to TRBJ1-2; 8 nucleotides align to TRBD1. The ends lost 3 bases at V and 8 bases at J; junction bases unmatched: 11. This CDR3 contains 15 residues. Germline V CDR1 and CDR2: ENHRY, SYGVKD. Here the CDR3 DNA reads TGTGCCATCAGTGAACGACAGGGGCCGTTGGGGGGCTACACCTTC. Translation gives CAISERQGPLGGYTF.

The gene calls are TRBV18 and TRBJ1-1, with D maybe TRBD1 (6 bases). Germline lookup yields CDR1 KGHSH and CDR2 LQKENI. The CDR3 length is 13 residues. V lost 9 bases, J lost 0 bases, and 11 bases lay in between. The CDR3 loop is CASRDNLNTEAFF. The CDR3 nucleotides are TGTGCCAGTCGGGACAACTTGAACACTGAAGCTTTCTTT.

A single count supports this clone. This CDR3 reads CASSQRRTGAPYNEQFF. The CDR3 nucleotides read TGTGCCAGCAGCCAGAGGAGGACAGGGGCTCCCTACAATGAGCAGTTCTTC. The gene calls are TRBV7-2 and TRBJ2-1, with TRBD1 matching 9 bases. CDR3 length: 17 residues. V was pared by 5 bases and J by 2 bases, with 10 bases of the junction left unmatched. CDR1 SGHTA and CDR2 FQGNSA come from the germline V gene.

The chain uses TRBV19 and TRBJ2-1, with D tentatively TRBD1 (5 bases). V lost 9 bases, J lost 4 bases, and 13 bases lay in between. The CDR3 is 13 amino acids. In germline, CDR1 is LNHDA, CDR2 SQIVND (reference sequence). This CDR3 is CASRQGSYNEQFF. CDR3 DNA sequence: TGTGCCAGCCGCCAGGGCTCATACAATGAGCAGTTCTTC.

The genes are TRBV5-4 and TRBJ1-1; TRBD1 aligns across 7 bases. The CDR3 is made up of 14 amino acids. Germline CDR1 reads SGHNT; CDR2 reads YYREEE (reference sequence). V dropped 3 bases and J dropped 3; count of bases not matched to a gene: 5. CDR3 loop: CASSYDRVDTEAFF. In nucleotides, the CDR3 is TGTGCCAGCAGCTACGACAGGGTGGACACTGAAGCTTTCTTT.

V usage is TRBV7-2 and J usage is TRBJ1-1; D is perhaps TRBD1 (6 bases). Germline V gene data show CDR1 as SGHTA and CDR2 as FQGNSA. V lost 0 bases and J 3 bases, leaving 11 bases between the germline ends. CDR3 size: 15 residues. The CDR3 loop reads CASSLAQGFDTEAFF. Written as DNA, the CDR3 is TGTGCCAGCAGCTTAGCGCAGGGGTTCGACACTGAAGCTTTCTTT.

The chain links TRBV4-1 to TRBJ1-2; 8 positions agree with TRBD1. The CDR3 runs to 15 residues. J lost 0 bases, V lost 5 bases, and 5 bases had no gene match. Germline V gene data show CDR1 as MGHRA and CDR2 as YSYEKL. The CDR3 spells CASSGQGEANYGYTF. CDR3 DNA sequence: TGCGCCAGCAGCGGACAGGGAGAAGCTAACTATGGCTACACCTTC.

The V gene is TRBV6-6, the J gene TRBJ2-7; possible D gene TRBD2, 5 bases. The V end lost 5 bases, the J end lost 7 bases, and 24 bases lay between the germline ends. Germline CDR1 is MNHNY and CDR2 is SVGAGI (reference sequence). The CDR3 sequence is 16 residues long. The CDR3 nucleotides are TGTGCCAGCAGTCGTCGGACCGGGCCCGCCCCGGGGGAGCAGTACTTC. Protein sequence: CASSRRTGPAPGEQYF.

The chain combines TRBV10-2 with TRBJ2-2; D not resolved. The CDR3 loop spans 13 amino acids. Looked up from germline, CDR1 is WSHSY and CDR2 is SAAADI. Trimming cost V 6 bases and J 6 bases, with 11 bases left between them. CDR3 DNA: TGCGCCAGCAGCGCGAACTATGCCGGGGAGCTGTTTTTT. This translates into CASSANYAGELFF.

The CDR3 bases are TGCGCCAGCAGCCAAGTTGGCAGGACTAACACAGATACGCAGTATTTT. Residues: CASSQVGRTNTDTQYF. V usage is TRBV4-1 and J usage is TRBJ2-3, with D perhaps TRBD2 (6 bases). Germline V CDR1 and CDR2: MGHRA, YSYEKL. CDR3 size: 16 residues. Trimming removed 1 base from V and 2 bases from J, with 13 bases in between.

The genes are TRBV27 and TRBJ1-5; tentative D call: TRBD1 (6 bases). Trimming cost V 0 bases and J 2 bases, with 8 bases left between them. CDR1 is MNHEY, CDR2 SMNVEV, per germline (reference sequence). The CDR3 runs 15 residues. CDR3 DNA sequence: TGTGCCAGCAGTTTATCGCCAGGGGGCAATCAGCCCCAGCATTTT. Its translation is CASSLSPGGNQPQHF.

The V call is TRBV11-1, the J call TRBJ1-1, with a tentative D call TRBD1 (5 bases). V was shortened by 2 bases and J by 3 bases, with 7 bases between the two germline ends. This CDR3 contains 13 residues. Per germline, CDR1 SGHAT and CDR2 FQDESV (reference sequence). The CDR3 spells CASSLQGYTEAFF. DNA of the CDR3: TGTGCCAGCAGCTTACAGGGATACACTGAAGCTTTCTTT.

This rearrangement joins TRBV28 to TRBJ2-3; 8 bases are a match to TRBD1. Per the germline V gene, CDR1 is MDHEN and CDR2 is SYDVKM. The ends lost 8 bases at V and 1 base at J; junction bases unmatched: 8. The CDR3 length is 15 residues. This CDR3 is CASSTGAAGTDTQYF. Here the CDR3 DNA reads TGTGCCAGCTCGACAGGGGCGGCGGGCACAGATACGCAGTATTTT.

V usage is TRBV9 and J usage is TRBJ1-5; 7 positions agree with TRBD1. Looked up from germline, CDR1 is SGDLS and CDR2 is YYNGEE. J gave up 2 bases and V 0 bases, and 11 bases lay outside the gene matches. This CDR3 spans 18 amino acids. The CDR3 is CASSVGPGGPGGNQPQHF. CDR3 DNA sequence: TGTGCCAGCAGCGTAGGCCCAGGGGGGCCGGGAGGCAATCAGCCCCAGCATTTT.

The chain is built from TRBV10-2 and TRBJ2-5; 7 bases match TRBD1. The trim removed 4 bases at V and 2 bases at J, leaving 4 bases unmatched. The germline gives CDR1 WSHSY, CDR2 SAAADI. This CDR3 is built from 14 residues. The DNA of the CDR3 is TGCGCCAGCAGTGGAGGGACAGTACAAGAGACCCAGTACTTC. The encoded protein is CASSGGTVQETQYF.

The chain uses TRBV7-3 and TRBJ2-1, with 8 bases fitting TRBD1. The CDR3 is made up of 13 amino acids. Trimming at V came to 4 bases and at J to 12 bases, leaving 8 bases not matched to a gene. Germline V gene lookup returns CDR1 SGHTA and CDR2 FQGTGA. The CDR3 protein is CASSWGAQGAQFF. CDR3 bases: TGTGCCAGCAGCTGGGGGGCTCAGGGGGCGCAGTTCTTC.

The chain combines TRBV18 with TRBJ1-4; 8 positions agree with TRBD1. V was clipped by 2 bases and J by 5 bases; unmatched bases: 4. CDR3 length: 15 amino acids. Germline-derived CDR1 and CDR2 are KGHSH and LQKENI. DNA for the CDR3: TGTGCCAGCTCACCAGAGGACAGGGCGAATGAAAAACTGTTTTTT. It is translated as CASSPEDRANEKLFF.

V is TRBV7-9 and J is TRBJ1-4; TRBD1 aligns across 11 bases. Germline V gene lookup returns CDR1 SEHNR and CDR2 FQNEAQ (reference sequence). CDR3 size: 15 residues. Germline trimming cut 4 bases from V and 8 bases from J; bases unmatched to any gene: 6. As DNA, the CDR3 is TGTGCCAGCAGCTCTGGACAGGGGGCGGGCGAAAAACTGTTTTTT. Translating it yields CASSSGQGAGEKLFF. The full variable domain, in which reference TRBV7-9 and TRBJ1-4 provide the parts outside the CDR3, is DTGVSQNPRHKITKRGQNVTFRCDPISEHNRLYWYRQTLGQGPEFLTYFQNEAQLEKSRLLSDRFSAERPKGSFSTLEIQRTEQGDSAMYLCASSSGQGAGEKLFFGSGTQLSVL.

The chain couples TRBV27 to TRBJ2-3; TRBD1 aligns across 9 bases. With 1 base clipped from V and 3 bases from J, the junction kept 5 bases outside the gene matches. The CDR3 has 16 amino acids. The germline V gene has CDR1 MNHEY and CDR2 SMNVEV (reference sequence). CDR3 protein: CASSLFTGGGTDTQYF. The CDR3 nucleotides read TGTGCCAGCAGTTTATTTACAGGGGGCGGAACAGATACGCAGTATTTT.

This clone has a handful of counts. This sequence joins TRBV7-8 and TRBJ1-2, with D maybe TRBD1 (5 bases). This CDR3 comprises 14 residues. Trimming left V 5 bases short and J 6 bases short, with 16 bases between. Germline loops: CDR1 SGHVS, CDR2 FQNEAQ. The CDR3 spells CASSPTPQGHGYTF. The DNA of the CDR3 is TGTGCCAGCAGCCCAACCCCCCAGGGCCATGGCTACACCTTC.

This clone was observed once. The CDR3 bases are TGTGCCAGCAACCTCAGGGATGGCACTGAAGCTTTCTTT. Its protein product is CASNLRDGTEAFF. The V call is TRBV7-8, the J call TRBJ1-1; D perhaps matches TRBD1 (5 bases). Per germline, CDR1 SGHVS and CDR2 FQNEAQ. V was trimmed by 7 bases and J by 4 bases, leaving 13 bases between them. The CDR3 spans 13 residues.

The chain combines TRBV27 with TRBJ1-4; TRBD1 aligns across 8 bases. With 6 bases clipped from V and 1 base from J, the junction kept 10 bases outside the gene matches. Per the germline V gene, CDR1 is MNHEY and CDR2 is SMNVEV (reference sequence). The CDR3 covers 17 residues. CDR3 nucleotides: TGTGCCAGCAGATGGACAGGGTTTGGCAGAACTAATGAAAAACTGTTTTTT. Translated: CASRWTGFGRTNEKLFF. Combining the CDR3 with reference TRBV27 and TRBJ1-4 gives the whole variable domain EAQVTQNPRYLITVTGKKLTVTCSQNMNHEYMSWYRQDPGLGLRQIYYSMNVEVTDKGDVPEGYKVSRKEKRNFPLILESPSPNQTSLYFCASRWTGFGRTNEKLFFGSGTQLSVL.

The CDR3 DNA follows: TGCGCCAGCAGCCGTCTAGCTTCAGAGACCCAGTACTTC. Its protein is CASSRLASETQYF. The chain carries TRBV4-1 and TRBJ2-5, with D tentatively TRBD2 (5 bases). V gave up 4 bases and J gave up 4 bases, with 10 bases separating them. This CDR3 is 13 amino acids long. The germline V gene encodes CDR1 MGHRA and CDR2 YSYEKL.